This T cell receptor (beta chain) was sequenced for a study of post-analysis software for immune sequencing data. As for the study in general: Relapsing-remitting, secondary progressive and progressive-relapsing forms made up the multiple sclerosis disease courses.

V trimming: 1 base; J trimming: 2 bases; junction bases outside the gene matches: 1. The CDR3 consists of 15 residues. Germline V gene sequence: CDR1 SGHTA, CDR2 FQGTGA. Carried by the TCR beta cDNA libraries were unique molecular identifiers. T cells numbering roughly 0.95 to 11 million gave rise to some 500,000 cDNA molecules. TCRdb fed the PCR reads into MiXCR, producing one record per CDR3 protein. The repertoire consists of about 400,000 distinct CDR3 sequences, with 30% to 45% occurring once and the leading ten covering around an eighth. This clonotype was observed a few times. Its target is not known. Study-level points and caveats: Higher frequency in patients than in controls was seen for roughly five TRBV segments, with TRBV5-6, TRBV5-1 and TRBV20-1 among them. Relative to controls, patients with multiple sclerosis showed significantly lower normalized Chao1 diversity.

The gene calls are TRBV7-3 and TRBJ2-5; the match to TRBD2 covers 10 bases. The sequence came from a girl aged 10 to 17 with multiple sclerosis. Sequencing was carried out using blood. DNA for the CDR3: TGTGCCAGCAGCTTAATTAGCGGGGGGCAAGAGACCCAGTACTTC. Protein sequence: CASSLISGGQETQYF.